This entry is about one T cell receptor beta chain. The V gene's germline CDR1 is SGHTA and CDR2 FQGNSA. Trimming shortened V by 4 bases and J by 3 bases, and 15 bases separated the two germline ends. The CDR3 is 15 residues long. This record belongs to a study of blood T cell repertoires in COVID-19. Overall study: Nucleic acid was either cDNA or gDNA, and it came from T cells, B-cell-depleted T cells, or PBMCs.

Recovery among Cohort 3 donors was established by two negative PCRs, clearance, or symptom resolution. In the original analysis: Reference gene primer amplification gave nucleated cell count estimates. Method: immunoSEQ multiplex PCR; TCRdb's copy keeps in-frame clones and lacks some. V, J and clone size reflect that table, while D and trimming were determined from the DNA. The sample gives over 250,000 clones, 90% of which show up once; 2.6% is in the top ten. The TCR comes from a man aged 55 to 70 who had recovered from COVID-19. The chain employs TRBV7-2 and TRBJ1-2; tentative D call: TRBD1 (6 bases). The material sequenced was PBMCs or T cells enriched from blood (not recorded which). The CDR3: CASSSPGQLHYGYTF. In DNA, the CDR3 is TGTGCCAGCAGCTCGCCGGGACAACTTCACTATGGCTACACCTTC.